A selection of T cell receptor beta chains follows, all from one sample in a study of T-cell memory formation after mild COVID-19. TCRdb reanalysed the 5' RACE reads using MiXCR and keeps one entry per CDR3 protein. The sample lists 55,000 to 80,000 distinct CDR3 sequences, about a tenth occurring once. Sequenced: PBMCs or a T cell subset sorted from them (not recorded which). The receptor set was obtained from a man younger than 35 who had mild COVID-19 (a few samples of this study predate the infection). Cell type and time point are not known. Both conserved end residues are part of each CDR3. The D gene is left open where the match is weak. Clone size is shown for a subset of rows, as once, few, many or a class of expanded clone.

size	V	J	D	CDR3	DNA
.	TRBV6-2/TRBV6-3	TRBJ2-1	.	CASAGQPPYNEQFF	TGTGCCAGTGCGGGACAGCCTCCCTACAATGAGCAGTTCTTC
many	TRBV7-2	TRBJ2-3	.	CASSLQSGATDTQYF	TGTGCCAGCAGCTTACAATCGGGGGCTACAGATACGCAGTATTTT
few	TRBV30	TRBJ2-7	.	CAWSGGPYEQYF	TGTGCCTGGAGCGGGGGACCCTACGAGCAGTACTTC
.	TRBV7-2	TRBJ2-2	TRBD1	CASSPQGFAGELFF	TGTGCCAGCAGCCCACAGGGGTTCGCCGGGGAGCTGTTTTTT
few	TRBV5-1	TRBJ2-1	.	CASSNGGPVDEQFF	TGCGCCAGCAGCAACGGGGGCCCCGTGGATGAGCAGTTCTTC
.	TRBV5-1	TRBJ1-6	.	CASSLDVHNSPLHF	TGCGCCAGCAGCTTGGACGTGCATAATTCACCCCTCCACTTT
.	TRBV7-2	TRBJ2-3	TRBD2	CASSTASGGLGYTQYF	TGTGCCAGCAGCACCGCTAGCGGGGGCCTCGGGTATACGCAGTATTTT
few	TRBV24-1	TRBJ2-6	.	CATSVVRTPGANVLTF	TGTGCCACCAGTGTCGTTCGAACCCCTGGGGCCAACGTCCTGACTTTC
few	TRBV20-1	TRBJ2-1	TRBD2	CSARVLRTLAGGLYEQFF	TGCAGTGCTAGAGTCCTCCGAACCCTAGCGGGGGGGCTTTATGAGCAGTTCTTC
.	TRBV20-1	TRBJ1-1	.	CSARPGATLNTEAFF	TGCAGTGCTAGGCCCGGGGCGACGCTGAACACTGAAGCTTTCTTT
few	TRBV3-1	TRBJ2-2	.	CASSPRSAWRGGELFF	TGTGCCAGCAGTCCCAGGAGCGCTTGGCGGGGCGGGGAGCTGTTTTTT
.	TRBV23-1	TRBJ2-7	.	CASSQLIHASSYEQYF	TGCGCCAGCAGTCAATTAATACACGCGAGCTCCTACGAGCAGTACTTC
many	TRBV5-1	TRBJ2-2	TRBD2	CASSRSGVNTGELFF	TGCGCCAGCAGCCGTAGCGGGGTGAACACCGGGGAGCTGTTTTTT
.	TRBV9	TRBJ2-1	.	CASSVDAGFYNEQFF	TGTGCCAGCAGCGTAGATGCCGGTTTCTACAATGAGCAGTTCTTC
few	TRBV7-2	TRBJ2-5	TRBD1	CASSLGTGSQETQYF	TGTGCCAGCAGCTTAGGGACAGGGAGTCAAGAGACCCAGTACTTC
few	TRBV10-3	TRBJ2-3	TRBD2	CAISSLGVGGADTQYF	TGTGCCATCAGCTCCCTGGGAGTGGGGGGGGCAGATACGCAGTATTTT
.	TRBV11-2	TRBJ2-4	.	CASSSSIRVGIQYF	TGTGCCAGCAGTTCGTCTATCCGGGTGGGCATTCAGTACTTC
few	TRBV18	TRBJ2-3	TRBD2	CASSQSGGADTQYF	TGTGCCAGCTCACAGAGCGGGGGGGCCGATACGCAGTATTTT
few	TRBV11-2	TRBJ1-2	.	CASSPTRRGPSYGYTF	TGTGCCAGCAGCCCTACCCGCAGGGGCCCCTCCTATGGCTACACCTTC
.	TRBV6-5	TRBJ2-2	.	CASSSPATGELFF	TGTGCCAGCAGTTCCCCAGCAACTGGGGAGCTGTTTTTT
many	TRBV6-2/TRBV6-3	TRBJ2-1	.	CASSEQASYNEQFF	TGTGCCAGCAGCGAACAGGCCTCCTACAATGAGCAGTTCTTC
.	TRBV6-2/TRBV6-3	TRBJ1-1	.	CASSYRSGTEAFF	TGTGCCAGCAGCTACCGGTCAGGGACTGAAGCTTTCTTT
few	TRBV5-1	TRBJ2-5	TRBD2	CASATSGGAAVRRETQYF	TGCGCCAGCGCTACTAGCGGGGGGGCAGCAGTACGCCGAGAGACCCAGTACTTC
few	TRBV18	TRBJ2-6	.	CASSPLATVAGANVLTF	TGTGCCAGCTCACCATTGGCTACGGTGGCTGGGGCCAACGTCCTGACTTTC
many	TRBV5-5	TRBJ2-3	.	CASSLGGTAGDTQYF	TGTGCCAGCAGCTTGGGGGGGACCGCGGGAGATACGCAGTATTTT
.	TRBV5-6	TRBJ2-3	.	CASSLEEGTDTQYF	TGTGCCAGCAGCTTGGAGGAGGGCACAGATACGCAGTATTTT
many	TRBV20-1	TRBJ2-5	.	CSAIPGETQYF	TGCAGTGCTATACCAGGAGAGACCCAGTACTTC
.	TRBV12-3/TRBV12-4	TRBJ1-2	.	CASSHQGEGYTF	TGTGCCAGCAGTCATCAGGGAGAGGGCTACACCTTC
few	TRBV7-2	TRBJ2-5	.	CASSLEEQGRTQYF	TGTGCCAGCAGCTTAGAAGAACAGGGCAGGACCCAGTACTTC
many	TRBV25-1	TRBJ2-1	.	CASSPPVQSSYNEQFF	TGTGCCAGCAGCCCGCCGGTACAGAGCTCCTACAATGAGCAGTTCTTC
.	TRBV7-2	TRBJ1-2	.	CASSLWGPVVPGYGYTF	TGTGCCAGCAGCTTATGGGGGCCGGTTGTCCCCGGTTATGGCTACACCTTC
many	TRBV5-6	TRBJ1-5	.	CASSSYGASNQPQHF	TGTGCCAGCAGCTCATACGGGGCCTCCAATCAGCCCCAGCATTTT
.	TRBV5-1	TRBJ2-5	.	CASSFVGGEETQYF	TGCGCCAGCAGCTTCGTCGGGGGCGAGGAGACCCAGTACTTC
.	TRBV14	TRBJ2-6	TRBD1	CASAGTGYSGANVLTF	TGTGCCAGCGCCGGGACAGGGTACTCTGGGGCCAACGTCCTGACTTTC
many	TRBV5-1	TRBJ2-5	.	CASSRENQETQYF	TGCGCCAGCAGCCGGGAGAACCAAGAGACCCAGTACTTC
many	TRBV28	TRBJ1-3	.	CASTFSVGNTIYF	TGTGCCAGCACCTTTTCGGTGGGAAACACCATATATTTT
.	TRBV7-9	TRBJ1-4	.	CASSPRDGGSEKLFF	TGTGCCAGCAGCCCACGGGACGGCGGGAGTGAAAAACTGTTTTTT
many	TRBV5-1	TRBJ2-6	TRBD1	CASSSSGTVYSGANVLTF	TGCGCCAGCAGCTCGTCCGGGACAGTCTACTCTGGGGCCAACGTCCTGACTTTC
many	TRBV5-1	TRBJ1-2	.	CASSADGFSNYGYTF	TGCGCCAGCAGCGCGGACGGATTTTCTAACTATGGCTACACCTTC
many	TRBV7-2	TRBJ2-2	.	CASSLDPNTGELFF	TGTGCCAGCAGCTTAGACCCGAACACCGGGGAGCTGTTTTTT
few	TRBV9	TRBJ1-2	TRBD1	CASSVGRGNGYTF	TGTGCCAGCAGCGTAGGCAGGGGGAATGGCTACACCTTC
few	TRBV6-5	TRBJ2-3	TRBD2	CASSYSLAGIRDTQYF	TGTGCCAGCAGTTATTCCCTAGCGGGGATTAGAGATACGCAGTATTTT